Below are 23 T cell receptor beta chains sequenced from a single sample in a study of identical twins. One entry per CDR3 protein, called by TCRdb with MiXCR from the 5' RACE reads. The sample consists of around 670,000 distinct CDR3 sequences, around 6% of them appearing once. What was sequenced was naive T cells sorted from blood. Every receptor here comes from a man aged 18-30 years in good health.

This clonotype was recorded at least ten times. The CDR3 DNA sequence: TGCAGTGCTAGAGGCGGGGGACAGGGGGCACAAGGCTACACCTTC. It is translated as CSARGGGQGAQGYTF. V is TRBV20-1 and J is TRBJ1-2, with 12 bases that match TRBD1. V was clipped by 1 base and J by 8 bases; unmatched bases: 8. CDR3 length: 15 amino acids. The germline CDR1 and CDR2 sequences are DFQATT and SNEGSKA (reference sequence).

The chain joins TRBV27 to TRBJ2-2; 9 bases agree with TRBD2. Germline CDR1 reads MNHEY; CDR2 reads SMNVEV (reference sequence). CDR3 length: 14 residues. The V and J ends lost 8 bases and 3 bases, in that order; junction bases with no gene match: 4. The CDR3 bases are TGTGCCAGCCGTATAGCGGGAGACACCGGGGAGCTGTTTTTT. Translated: CASRIAGDTGELFF.

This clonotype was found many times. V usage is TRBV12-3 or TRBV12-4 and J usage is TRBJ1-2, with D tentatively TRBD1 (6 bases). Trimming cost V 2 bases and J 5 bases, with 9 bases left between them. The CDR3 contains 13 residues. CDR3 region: CASSLRGHYGYTF. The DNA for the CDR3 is TGTGCCAGCAGTTTACGGGGGCATTATGGCTACACCTTC.

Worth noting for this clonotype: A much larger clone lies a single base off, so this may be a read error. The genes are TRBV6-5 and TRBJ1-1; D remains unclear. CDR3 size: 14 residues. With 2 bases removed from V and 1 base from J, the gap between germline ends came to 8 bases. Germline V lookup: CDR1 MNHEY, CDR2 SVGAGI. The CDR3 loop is CASSYGDENTEAFF. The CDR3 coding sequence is TGTGCCAGCAGTTACGGGGATGAGAACACTGAAGCTTTCTTT.

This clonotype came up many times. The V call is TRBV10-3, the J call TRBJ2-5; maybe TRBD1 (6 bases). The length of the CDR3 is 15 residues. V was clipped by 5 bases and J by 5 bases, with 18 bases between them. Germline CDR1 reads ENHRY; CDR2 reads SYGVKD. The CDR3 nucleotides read TGTGCCATCAGTTTGTCTTCCCGGGACAAGGAGACCCAGTACTTC. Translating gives CAISLSSRDKETQYF.

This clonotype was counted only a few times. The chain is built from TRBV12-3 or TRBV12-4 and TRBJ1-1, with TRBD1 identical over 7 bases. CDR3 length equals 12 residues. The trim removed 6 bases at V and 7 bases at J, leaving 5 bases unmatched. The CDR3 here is CASRTGNGEAFF. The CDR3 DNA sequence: TGTGCCAGCAGGACAGGGAACGGTGAAGCTTTCTTT.

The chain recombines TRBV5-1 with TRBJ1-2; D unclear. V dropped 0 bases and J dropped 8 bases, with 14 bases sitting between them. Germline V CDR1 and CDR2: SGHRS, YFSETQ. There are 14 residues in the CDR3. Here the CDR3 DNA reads TGCGCCAGCAGCTTGGGAGGCAGCCTCTCGGGCTACACCTTC. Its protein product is CASSLGGSLSGYTF.

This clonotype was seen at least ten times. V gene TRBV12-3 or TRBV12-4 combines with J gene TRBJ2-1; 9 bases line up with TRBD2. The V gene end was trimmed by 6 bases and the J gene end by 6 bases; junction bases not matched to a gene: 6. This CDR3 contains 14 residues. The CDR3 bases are TGTGCCAGCAGGATAGCGGGAGTAGTCAATGAGCAGTTCTTC. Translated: CASRIAGVVNEQFF.

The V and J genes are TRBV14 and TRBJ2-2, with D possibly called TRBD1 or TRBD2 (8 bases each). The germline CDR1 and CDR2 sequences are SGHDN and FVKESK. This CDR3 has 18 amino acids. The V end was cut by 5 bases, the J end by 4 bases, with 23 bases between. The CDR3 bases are TGTGCCAGCAGCTCAACCAGGGGGCTGCGGGGGGCCACCGGGGAGCTGTTTTTT. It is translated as CASSSTRGLRGATGELFF.

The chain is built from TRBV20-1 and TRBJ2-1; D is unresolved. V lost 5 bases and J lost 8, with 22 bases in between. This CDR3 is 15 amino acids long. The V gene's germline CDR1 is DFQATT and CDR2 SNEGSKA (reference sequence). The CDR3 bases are TGCAGTGCTCCGAATTCTCTAGGAATATCTGATGAGCAGTTCTTC. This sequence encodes CSAPNSLGISDEQFF.

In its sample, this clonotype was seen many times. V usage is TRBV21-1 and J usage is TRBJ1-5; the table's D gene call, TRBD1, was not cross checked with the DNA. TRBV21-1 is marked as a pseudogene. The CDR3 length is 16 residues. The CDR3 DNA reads TGTGCCAGCAGCCTCCGGACGAGGGGAAGCAATCAGCCCCAGCATTTT. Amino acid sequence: CASSLRTRGSNQPQHF.

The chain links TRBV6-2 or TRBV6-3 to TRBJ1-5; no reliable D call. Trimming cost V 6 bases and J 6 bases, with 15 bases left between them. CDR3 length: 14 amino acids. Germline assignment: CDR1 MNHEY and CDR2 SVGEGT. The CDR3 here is CASSQDVLGQPQHF. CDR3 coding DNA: TGTGCCAGCAGCCAGGACGTTCTTGGTCAGCCCCAGCATTTT.

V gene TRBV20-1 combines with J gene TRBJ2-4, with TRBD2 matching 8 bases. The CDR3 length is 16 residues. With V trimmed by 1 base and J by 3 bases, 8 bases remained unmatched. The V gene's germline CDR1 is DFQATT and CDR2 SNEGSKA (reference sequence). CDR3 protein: CSARVGAGVVKNIQYF. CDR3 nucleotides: TGCAGTGCTAGAGTCGGAGCGGGAGTTGTCAAAAACATTCAGTACTTC.

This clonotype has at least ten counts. CDR3 amino acids: CASSLRVNEKLFF. The DNA for the CDR3 is TGTGCCAGCAGTTTACGGGTTAATGAAAAACTGTTTTTT. The rearrangement uses TRBV12-3 or TRBV12-4 and TRBJ1-4; D is unclear. The CDR3 is 13 residues long. Trimming removed 2 bases from V and 4 bases from J, with 5 bases in between.

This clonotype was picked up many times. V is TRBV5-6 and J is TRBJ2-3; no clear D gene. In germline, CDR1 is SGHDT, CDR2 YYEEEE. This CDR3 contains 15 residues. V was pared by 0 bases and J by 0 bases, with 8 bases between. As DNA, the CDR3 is TGTGCCAGCAGCTTGGCTTCTCCTAGCACAGATACGCAGTATTTT. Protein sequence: CASSLASPSTDTQYF. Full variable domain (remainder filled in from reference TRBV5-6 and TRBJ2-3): DAGVTQSPTHLIKTRGQQVTLRCSPKSGHDTVSWYQQALGQGPQFIFQYYEEEERQRGNFPDRFSGHQFPNYSSELNVNALLLGDSALYLCASSLASPSTDTQYFGPGTRLTVL.

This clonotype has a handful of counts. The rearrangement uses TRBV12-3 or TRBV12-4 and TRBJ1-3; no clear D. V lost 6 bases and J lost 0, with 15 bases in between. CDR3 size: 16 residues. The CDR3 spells CASRTDGPSSGNTIYF. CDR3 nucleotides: TGTGCCAGCAGGACGGACGGACCGAGCTCTGGAAACACCATATATTTT.

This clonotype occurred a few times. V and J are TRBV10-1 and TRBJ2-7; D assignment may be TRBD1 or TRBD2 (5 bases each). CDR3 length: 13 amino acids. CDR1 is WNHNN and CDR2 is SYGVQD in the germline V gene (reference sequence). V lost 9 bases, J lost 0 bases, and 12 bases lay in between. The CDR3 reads CARDRGFSYEQYV. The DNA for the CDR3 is TGCGCCAGAGACAGAGGGTTCTCCTACGAGCAGTACGTC.

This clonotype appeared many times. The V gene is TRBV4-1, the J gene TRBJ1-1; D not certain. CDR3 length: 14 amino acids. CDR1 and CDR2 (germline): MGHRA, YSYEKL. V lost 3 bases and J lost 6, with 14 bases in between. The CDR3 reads CASSQVPGLSEAFF. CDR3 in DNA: TGCGCCAGCAGCCAGGTACCCGGACTGTCTGAAGCTTTCTTT.

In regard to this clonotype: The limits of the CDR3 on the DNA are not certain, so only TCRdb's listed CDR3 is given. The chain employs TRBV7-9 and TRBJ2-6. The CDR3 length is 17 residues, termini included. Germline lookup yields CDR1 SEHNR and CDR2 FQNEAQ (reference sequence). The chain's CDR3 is CASSSSGGSGGANVLTF.

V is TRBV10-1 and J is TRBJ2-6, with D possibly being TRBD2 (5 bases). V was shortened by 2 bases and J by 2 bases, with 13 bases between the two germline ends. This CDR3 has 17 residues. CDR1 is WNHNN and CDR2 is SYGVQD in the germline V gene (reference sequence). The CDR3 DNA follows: TGCGCCAGCAGTGAGAATAAGGGAGCTGCTGGGGCCAACGTCCTGACTTTC. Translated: CASSENKGAAGANVLTF.

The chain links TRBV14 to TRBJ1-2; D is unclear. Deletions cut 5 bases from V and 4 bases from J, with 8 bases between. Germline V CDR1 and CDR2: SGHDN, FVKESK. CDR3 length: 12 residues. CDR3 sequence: CASSYNRYGYTF. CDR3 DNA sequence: TGTGCCAGCAGCTACAACCGCTATGGCTACACCTTC.

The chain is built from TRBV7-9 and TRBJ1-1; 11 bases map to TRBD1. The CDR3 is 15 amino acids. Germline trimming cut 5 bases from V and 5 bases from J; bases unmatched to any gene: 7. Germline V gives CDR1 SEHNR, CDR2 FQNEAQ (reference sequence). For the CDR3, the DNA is TGTGCCAGCAGCGCCGCCGGGACAGGGGGTACTGAAGCTTTCTTT. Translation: CASSAAGTGGTEAFF.

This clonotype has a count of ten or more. As DNA, the CDR3 is TGTGCCATCAGTGGATGGGGGAAAGAGACCCAGTACTTC. Its translation is CAISGWGKETQYF. The chain carries TRBV10-3 and TRBJ2-5, with D tentatively TRBD1 or TRBD2 (5 bases each). Looked up from germline, CDR1 is ENHRY and CDR2 is SYGVKD. This CDR3 contains 13 residues. V was pared by 4 bases and J by 3 bases, with 9 bases between.